This record covers a single T cell receptor (beta chain). Its specificity is unknown. Other DNA variants within this sample encode the same CDR3. The V segment lost 1 base and the J segment 5 bases; nucleotides outside the gene matches: 6. CDR1 GTSNPN and CDR2 SVGIG come from the germline V gene (reference sequence). This CDR3 comprises 15 residues. Sequencing targeted expressed TCRB transcripts, as all isolated RNA had been reverse transcribed. Libraries were prepared by immunoSEQ multiplex PCR; TCRdb keeps only in-frame clonotypes and omits some of them. The sample yields about 240,000 clones, about 25% seen once. These data come from a study of beta chain features in type 1 diabetes. Overall study findings and caveats: VDJ junctions sequenced from type 1 diabetes patients showed fewer insertions and more deletions.

The TCR originated in a man aged 25 to 40 in good health. The chain recombines TRBV30 with TRBJ2-5, with 11 bases matching TRBD1. The sequenced material came from central memory CD4+ T cells from blood. This CDR3 is CAWSGLGQGAETQYF. CDR3 nucleotide sequence: TGTGCCTGGAGTGGCTTAGGACAGGGGGCGGAGACCCAGTACTTC.